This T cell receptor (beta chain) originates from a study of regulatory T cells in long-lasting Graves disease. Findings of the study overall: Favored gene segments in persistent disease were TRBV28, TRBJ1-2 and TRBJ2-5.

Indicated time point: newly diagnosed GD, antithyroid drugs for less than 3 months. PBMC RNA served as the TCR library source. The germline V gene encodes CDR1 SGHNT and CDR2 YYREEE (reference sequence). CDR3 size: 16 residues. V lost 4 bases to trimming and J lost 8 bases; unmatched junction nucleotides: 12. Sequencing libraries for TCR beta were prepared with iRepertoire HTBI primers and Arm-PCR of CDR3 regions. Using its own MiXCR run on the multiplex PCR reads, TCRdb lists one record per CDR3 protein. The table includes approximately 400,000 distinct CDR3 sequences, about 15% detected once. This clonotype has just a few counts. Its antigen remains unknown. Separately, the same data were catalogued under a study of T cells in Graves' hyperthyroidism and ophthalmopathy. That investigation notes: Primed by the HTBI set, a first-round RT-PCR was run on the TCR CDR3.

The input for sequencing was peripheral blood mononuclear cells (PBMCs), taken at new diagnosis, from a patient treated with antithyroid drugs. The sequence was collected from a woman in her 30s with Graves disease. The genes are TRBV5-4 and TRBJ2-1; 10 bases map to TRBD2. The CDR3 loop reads CASSLILAGAGYEQFF. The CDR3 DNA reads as TGTGCCAGCAGCCTAATTCTAGCGGGAGCTGGGTATGAGCAGTTCTTC.